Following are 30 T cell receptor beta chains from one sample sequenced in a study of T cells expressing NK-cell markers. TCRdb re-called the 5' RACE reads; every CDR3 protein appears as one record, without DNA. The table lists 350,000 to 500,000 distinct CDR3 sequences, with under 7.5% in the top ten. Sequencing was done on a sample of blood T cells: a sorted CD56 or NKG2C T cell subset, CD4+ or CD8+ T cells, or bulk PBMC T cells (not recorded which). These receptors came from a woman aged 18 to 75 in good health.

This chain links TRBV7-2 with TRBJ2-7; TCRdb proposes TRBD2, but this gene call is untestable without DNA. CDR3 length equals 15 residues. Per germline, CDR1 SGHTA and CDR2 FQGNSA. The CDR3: CASSSGTSGPYEQYF.

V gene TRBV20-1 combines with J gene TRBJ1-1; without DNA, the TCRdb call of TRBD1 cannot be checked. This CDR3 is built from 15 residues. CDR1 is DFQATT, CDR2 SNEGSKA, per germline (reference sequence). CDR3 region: CSARDREYVNTEAFF.

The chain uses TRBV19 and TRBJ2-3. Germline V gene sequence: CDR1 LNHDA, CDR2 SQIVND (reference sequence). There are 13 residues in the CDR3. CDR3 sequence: CASSIASTDTQYF. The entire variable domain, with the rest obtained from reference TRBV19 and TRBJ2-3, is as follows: DGGITQSPKYLFRKEGQNVTLSCEQNLNHDAMYWYRQDPGQGLRLIYYSQIVNDFQKGDIAEGYSVSREKKESFPLTVTSAQKNPTAFYLCASSIASTDTQYFGPGTRLTVL.

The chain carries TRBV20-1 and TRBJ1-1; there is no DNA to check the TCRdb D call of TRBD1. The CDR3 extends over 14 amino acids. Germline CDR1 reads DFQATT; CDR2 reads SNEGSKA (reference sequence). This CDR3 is CSARTGGEDTEAFF.

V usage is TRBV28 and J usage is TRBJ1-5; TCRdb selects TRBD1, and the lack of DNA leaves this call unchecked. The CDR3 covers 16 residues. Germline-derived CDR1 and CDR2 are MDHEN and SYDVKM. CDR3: CASSLDRMTFNQPQHF.

The CDR3 reads CASSRTSGEADTQYF. V usage is TRBV7-7 and J usage is TRBJ2-3; TCRdb's D gene call, TRBD2, goes unchecked for lack of DNA. The CDR3 is 15 amino acids. Germline-derived CDR1 and CDR2 are SSHAT and FNYEAQ (reference sequence). Full variable domain (missing parts from reference TRBV7-7 and TRBJ2-3): GAGVSQSPRYKVTKRGQDVTLRCDPISSHATLYWYQQALGQGPEFLTYFNYEAQPDKSGLPSDRFSAERPEGSISTLTIQRTEQRDSAMYRCASSRTSGEADTQYFGPGTRLTVL.

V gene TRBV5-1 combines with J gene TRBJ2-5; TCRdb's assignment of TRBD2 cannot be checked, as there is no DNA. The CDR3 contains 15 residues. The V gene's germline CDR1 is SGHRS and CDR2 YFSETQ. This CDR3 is CASSLVGLEKETQYF.

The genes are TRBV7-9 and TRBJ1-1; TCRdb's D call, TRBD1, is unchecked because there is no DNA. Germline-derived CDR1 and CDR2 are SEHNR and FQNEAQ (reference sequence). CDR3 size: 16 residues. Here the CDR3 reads CASSERQGAKNTEAFF. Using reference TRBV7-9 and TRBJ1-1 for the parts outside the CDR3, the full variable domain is DTGVSQNPRHKITKRGQNVTFRCDPISEHNRLYWYRQTLGQGPEFLTYFQNEAQLEKSRLLSDRFSAERPKGSFSTLEIQRTEQGDSAMYLCASSERQGAKNTEAFFGQGTRLTVV.

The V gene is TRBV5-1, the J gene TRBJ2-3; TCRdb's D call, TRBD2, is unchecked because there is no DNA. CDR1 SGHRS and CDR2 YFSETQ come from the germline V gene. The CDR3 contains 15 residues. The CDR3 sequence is CASRLLGLAADTQYF.

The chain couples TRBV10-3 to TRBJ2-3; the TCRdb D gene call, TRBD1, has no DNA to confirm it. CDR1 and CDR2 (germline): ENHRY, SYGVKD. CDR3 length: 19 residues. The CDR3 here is CAISEGLSRTGSSTDTQYF.

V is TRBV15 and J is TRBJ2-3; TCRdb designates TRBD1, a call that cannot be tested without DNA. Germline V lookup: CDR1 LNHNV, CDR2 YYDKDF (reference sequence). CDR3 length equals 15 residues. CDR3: CATSRDPRGGDTQYF.

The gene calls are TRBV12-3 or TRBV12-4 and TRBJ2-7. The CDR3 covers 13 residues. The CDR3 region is CASSFYDPYEQYF.

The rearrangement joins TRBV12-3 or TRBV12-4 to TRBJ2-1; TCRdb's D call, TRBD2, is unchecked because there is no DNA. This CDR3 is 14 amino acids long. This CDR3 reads CASSLAGSPYEQFF.

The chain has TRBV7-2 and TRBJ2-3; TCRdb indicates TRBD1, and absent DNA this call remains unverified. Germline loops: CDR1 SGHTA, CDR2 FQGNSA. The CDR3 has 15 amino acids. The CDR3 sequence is CASTAGTASTDTQYF.

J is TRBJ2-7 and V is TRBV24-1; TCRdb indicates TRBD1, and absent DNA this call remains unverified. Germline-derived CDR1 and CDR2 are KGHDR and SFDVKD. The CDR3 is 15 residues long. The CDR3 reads CATSDPRDGAYEQYF.

The CDR3 loop is CASSPTQGDLQFF. The rearrangement joins TRBV18 to TRBJ2-1; TCRdb names TRBD1, which stays unverified in the absence of DNA. Germline V gives CDR1 KGHSH, CDR2 LQKENI. The length of the CDR3 is 13 residues.

The chain's CDR3 is CSAAPGQETTDTQYF. The gene calls are TRBV20-1 and TRBJ2-3; the D call from TCRdb, TRBD1, cannot be confirmed without DNA. From germline, CDR1 is DFQATT and CDR2 SNEGSKA (reference sequence). This CDR3 spans 15 amino acids.

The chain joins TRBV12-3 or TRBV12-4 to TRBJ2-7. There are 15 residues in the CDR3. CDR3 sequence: CASSLSIRASYEQYF.

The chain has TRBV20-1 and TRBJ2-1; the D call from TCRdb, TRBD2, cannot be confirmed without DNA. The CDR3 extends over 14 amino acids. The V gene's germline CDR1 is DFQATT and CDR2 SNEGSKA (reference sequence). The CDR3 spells CSAIAGVVYNEQFF.

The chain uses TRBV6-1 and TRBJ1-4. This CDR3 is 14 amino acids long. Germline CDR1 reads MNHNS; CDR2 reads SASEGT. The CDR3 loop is CASSKRGVDEKLFF.

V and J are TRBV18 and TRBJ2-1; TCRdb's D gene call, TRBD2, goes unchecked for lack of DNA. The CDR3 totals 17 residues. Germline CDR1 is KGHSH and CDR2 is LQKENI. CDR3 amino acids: CASSPGTSGTSYNEQFF.

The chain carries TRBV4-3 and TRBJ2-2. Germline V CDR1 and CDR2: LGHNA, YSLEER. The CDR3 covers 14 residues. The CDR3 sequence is CASSHGANTGELFF.

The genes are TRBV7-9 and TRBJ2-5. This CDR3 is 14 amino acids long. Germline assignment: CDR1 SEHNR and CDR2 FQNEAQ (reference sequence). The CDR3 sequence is CASSFASLRETQYF.

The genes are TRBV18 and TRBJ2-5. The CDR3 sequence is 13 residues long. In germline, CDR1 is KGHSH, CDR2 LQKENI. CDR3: CASSPLLKETQYF.

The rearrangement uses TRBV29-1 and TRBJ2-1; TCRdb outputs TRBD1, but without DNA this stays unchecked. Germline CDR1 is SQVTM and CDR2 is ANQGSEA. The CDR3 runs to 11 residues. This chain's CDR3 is CSVPEGREQFF.

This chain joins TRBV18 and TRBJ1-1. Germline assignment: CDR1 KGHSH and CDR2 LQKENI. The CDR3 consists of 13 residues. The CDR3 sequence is CASSPLGNTEAFF.

The CDR3 sequence is CSATLPSGGYNEQFF. The chain joins TRBV20-1 to TRBJ2-1; the TRBD2 assignment by TCRdb is unverifiable without DNA. CDR1 is DFQATT and CDR2 is SNEGSKA in the germline V gene (reference sequence). CDR3 length: 15 amino acids.

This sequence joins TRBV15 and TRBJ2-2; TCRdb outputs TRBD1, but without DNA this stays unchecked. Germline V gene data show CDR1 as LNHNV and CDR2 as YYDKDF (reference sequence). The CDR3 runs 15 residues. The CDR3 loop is CATSNLGIGTGELFF.

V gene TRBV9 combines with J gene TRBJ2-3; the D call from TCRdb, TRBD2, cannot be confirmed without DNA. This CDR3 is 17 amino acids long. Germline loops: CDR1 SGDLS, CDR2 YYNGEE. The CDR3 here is CASSVATGLVAMDTQYF.

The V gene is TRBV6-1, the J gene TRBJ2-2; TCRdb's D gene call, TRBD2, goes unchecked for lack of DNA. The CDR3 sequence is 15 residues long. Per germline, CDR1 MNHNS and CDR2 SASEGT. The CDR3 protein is CASKLSGGAVGELFF.